This TCR beta chain was captured in a study of PD-1 blockade in classical Hodgkin lymphoma. Study outcomes and limitations: Newly diagnosed patients were said to have less baseline TCR diversity than healthy donors did. Complete responders had baseline diversity similar to newly diagnosed patients.

Every one of the patients relapsed after autologous stem cell transplantation (brentuximab vedotin exposure was variable). With magnetic negative selection, CD4+ T cells were purified from PBMCs that had been thawed. This CDR3 has 13 residues. The germline V gene has CDR1 MNHNS and CDR2 SASEGT. The V gene lost 2 bases and the J gene lost 0 bases, with 4 bases spanning the gap. Only in-frame clones appear in the TCRdb table, and some are missing; sequencing was by immunoSEQ multiplex PCR. The sample comprises approximately 9,800 clones, 74% of which are singletons, and 3.5% to 5% rests with the top ten. A remark on this clone: Its target is not known.

The genes are TRBV6-1 and TRBJ1-1; D gene unclear. Sequences were derived from CD4+ T cells from blood, sampled at baseline. The TCR comes from a human donor with classical Hodgkin lymphoma. In DNA form, the CDR3 reads TGTGCCAGCAGTGAATGGATGAACACTGAAGCTTTCTTT. Its protein is CASSEWMNTEAFF.